Sequencing of this T cell receptor beta chain was carried out in a study of cytomegalovirus exposure and HLA in healthy donors. Study-level background: Around 87 million unique TCRs, all from HLA-typed donors, were included in an early release of the data.

Trimming cost V 4 bases and J 6 bases, with 8 bases left between them. The CDR3 consists of 11 residues. Germline CDR1 reads SGHKS; CDR2 reads YYEKEE (reference sequence). PCR used 60 Vbeta primers and 13 Jbeta primers. Sequencing was performed with immunoSEQ multiplex PCR; in TCRdb, only in-frame clones are kept and a portion is missing. The data show over 110,000 clones, with 65% to 85% seen just once and approximately 2.3% held by the top ten. A note on this clone: As yet, its antigen is unknown.

Study-level results: DRB1 showed the most TCR associations and HLA-C the fewest in a later analysis, as rates varied by HLA locus. A later analysis reported that several of the most significant clusters appeared to be linked to common viral pathogens, among them Epstein-Barr virus. TRBV6-2, TRBV6-3 and other indistinguishable V segments were excluded.

This TCR came from a male donor in good health and CMV-seronegative. Sequencing input: PBMCs. This chain links TRBV5-5 with TRBJ2-7; the D is unclear. Written as DNA, the CDR3 is TGTGCCAGCAGCATTAGATCCGAGCAGTACTTC. Translation gives CASSIRSEQYF.